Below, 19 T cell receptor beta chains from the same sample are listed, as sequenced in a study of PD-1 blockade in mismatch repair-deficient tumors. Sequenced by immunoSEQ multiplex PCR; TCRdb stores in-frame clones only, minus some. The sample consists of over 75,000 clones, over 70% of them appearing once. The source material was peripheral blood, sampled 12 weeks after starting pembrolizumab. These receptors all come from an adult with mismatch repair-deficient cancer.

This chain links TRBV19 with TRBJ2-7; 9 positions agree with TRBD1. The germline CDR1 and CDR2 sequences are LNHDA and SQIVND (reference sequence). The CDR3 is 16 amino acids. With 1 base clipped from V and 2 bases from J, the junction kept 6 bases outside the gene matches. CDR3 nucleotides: TGTGCCAGTAGTATAGGAGGGACAGGGCGCACCTACGAGCAGTACTTC. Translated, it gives CASSIGGTGRTYEQYF.

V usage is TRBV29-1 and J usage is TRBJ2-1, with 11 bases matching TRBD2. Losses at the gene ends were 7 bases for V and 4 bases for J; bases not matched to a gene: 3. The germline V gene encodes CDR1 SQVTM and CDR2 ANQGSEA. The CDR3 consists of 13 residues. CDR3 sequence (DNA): TGCAGCGGAACTAGCGGGGGATACAATGAGCAGTTCTTC. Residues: CSGTSGGYNEQFF.

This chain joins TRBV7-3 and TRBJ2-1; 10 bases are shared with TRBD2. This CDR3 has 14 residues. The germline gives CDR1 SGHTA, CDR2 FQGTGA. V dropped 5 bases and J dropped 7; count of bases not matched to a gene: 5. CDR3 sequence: CASSPGLASNEQFF. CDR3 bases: TGTGCCAGCAGCCCGGGACTAGCGAGTAATGAGCAGTTCTTC.

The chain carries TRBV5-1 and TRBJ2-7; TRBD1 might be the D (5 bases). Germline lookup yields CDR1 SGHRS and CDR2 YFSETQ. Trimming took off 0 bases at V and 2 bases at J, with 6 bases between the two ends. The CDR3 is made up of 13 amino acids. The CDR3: CASSLEGAYEQYF. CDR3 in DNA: TGCGCCAGCAGCTTGGAAGGGGCCTACGAGCAGTACTTC. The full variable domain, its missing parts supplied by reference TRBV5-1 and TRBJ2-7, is KAGVTQTPRYLIKTRGQQVTLSCSPISGHRSVSWYQQTPGQGLQFLFEYFSETQRNKGNFPGRFSGRQFSNSRSEMNVSTLELGDSALYLCASSLEGAYEQYFGPGTRLTVT.

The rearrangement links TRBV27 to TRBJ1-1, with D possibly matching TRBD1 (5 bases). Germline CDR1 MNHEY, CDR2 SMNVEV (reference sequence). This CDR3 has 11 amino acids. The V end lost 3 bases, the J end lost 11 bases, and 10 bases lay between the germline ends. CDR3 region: CASSLGGRAFF. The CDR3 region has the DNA TGTGCCAGCAGTTTGGGGGGGAGGGCTTTCTTT.

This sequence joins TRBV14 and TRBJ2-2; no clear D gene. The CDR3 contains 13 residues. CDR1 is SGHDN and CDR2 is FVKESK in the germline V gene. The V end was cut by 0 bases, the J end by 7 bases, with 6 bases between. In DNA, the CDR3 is TGTGCCAGCAGCCAAGATGCAATCGGGGAGCTGTTTTTT. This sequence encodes CASSQDAIGELFF. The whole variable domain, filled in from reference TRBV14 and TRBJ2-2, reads EAGVTQFPSHSVIEKGQTVTLRCDPISGHDNLYWYRRVMGKEIKFLLHFVKESKQDESGMPNNRFLAERTGGTYSTLKVQPAELEDSGVYFCASSQDAIGELFFGEGSRLTVL.

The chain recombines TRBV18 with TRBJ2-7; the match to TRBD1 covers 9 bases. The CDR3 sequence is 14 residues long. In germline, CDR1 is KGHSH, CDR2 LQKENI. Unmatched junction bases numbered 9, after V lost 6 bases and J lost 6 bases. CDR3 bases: TGTGCCAGCTCCCCCGGGACAGGGTTGTCCGAGCAGTACTTC. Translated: CASSPGTGLSEQYF.

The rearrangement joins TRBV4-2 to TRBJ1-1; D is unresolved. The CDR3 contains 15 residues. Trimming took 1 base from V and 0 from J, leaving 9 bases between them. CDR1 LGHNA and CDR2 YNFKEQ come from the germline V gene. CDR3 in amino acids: CASSQAPSMNTEAFF. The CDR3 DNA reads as TGTGCCAGCAGCCAAGCGCCCAGCATGAACACTGAAGCTTTCTTT.

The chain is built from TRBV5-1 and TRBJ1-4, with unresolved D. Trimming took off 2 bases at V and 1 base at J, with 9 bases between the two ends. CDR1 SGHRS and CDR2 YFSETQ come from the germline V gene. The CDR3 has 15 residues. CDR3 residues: CASSFMGGTNEKLFF. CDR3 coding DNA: TGCGCCAGCAGCTTTATGGGAGGAACTAATGAAAAACTGTTTTTT.

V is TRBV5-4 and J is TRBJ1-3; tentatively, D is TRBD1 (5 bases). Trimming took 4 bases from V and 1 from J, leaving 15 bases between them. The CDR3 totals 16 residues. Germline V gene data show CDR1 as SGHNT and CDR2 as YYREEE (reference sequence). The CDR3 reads CASSKSRGKSGNTIYF. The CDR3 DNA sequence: TGTGCCAGCAGCAAATCACGGGGGAAGTCTGGAAACACCATATATTTT.

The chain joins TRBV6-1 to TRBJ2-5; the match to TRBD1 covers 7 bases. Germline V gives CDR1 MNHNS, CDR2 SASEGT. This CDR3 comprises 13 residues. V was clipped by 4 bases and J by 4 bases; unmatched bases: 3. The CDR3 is CASSVNRGETQYF. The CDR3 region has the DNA TGTGCCAGCAGTGTCAACAGGGGAGAGACCCAGTACTTC.

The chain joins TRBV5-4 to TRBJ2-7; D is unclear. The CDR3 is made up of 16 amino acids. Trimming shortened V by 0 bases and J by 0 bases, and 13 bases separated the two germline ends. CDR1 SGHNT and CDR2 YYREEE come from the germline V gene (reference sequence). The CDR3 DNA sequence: TGTGCCAGCAGCTTGGGTACCGGGTATCACTCCTACGAGCAGTACTTC. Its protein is CASSLGTGYHSYEQYF.

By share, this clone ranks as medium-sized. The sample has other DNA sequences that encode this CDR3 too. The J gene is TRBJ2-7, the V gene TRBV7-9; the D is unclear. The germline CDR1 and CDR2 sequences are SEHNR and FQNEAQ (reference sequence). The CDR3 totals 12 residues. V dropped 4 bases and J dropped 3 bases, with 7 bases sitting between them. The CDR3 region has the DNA TGTGCCAGCAGCTCTTCATACTACGAGCAGTACTTC. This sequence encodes CASSSSYYEQYF. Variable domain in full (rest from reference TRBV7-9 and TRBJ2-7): DTGVSQNPRHKITKRGQNVTFRCDPISEHNRLYWYRQTLGQGPEFLTYFQNEAQLEKSRLLSDRFSAERPKGSFSTLEIQRTEQGDSAMYLCASSSSYYEQYFGPGTRLTVT.

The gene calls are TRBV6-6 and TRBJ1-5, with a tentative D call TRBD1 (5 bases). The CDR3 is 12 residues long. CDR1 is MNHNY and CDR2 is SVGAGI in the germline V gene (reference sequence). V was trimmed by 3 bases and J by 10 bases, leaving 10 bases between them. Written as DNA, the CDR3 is TGTGCCAGCAGTTATCTCCAGGGCCCCCAGCATTTT. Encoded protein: CASSYLQGPQHF.

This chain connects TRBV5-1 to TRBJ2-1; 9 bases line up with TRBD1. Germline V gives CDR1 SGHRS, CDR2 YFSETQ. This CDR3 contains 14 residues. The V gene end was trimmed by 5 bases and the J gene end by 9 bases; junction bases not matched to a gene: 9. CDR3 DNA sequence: TGCGCCAGCAGGAAGGGACAGGGAGTCGGTGAGCAGTTCTTC. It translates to CASRKGQGVGEQFF.

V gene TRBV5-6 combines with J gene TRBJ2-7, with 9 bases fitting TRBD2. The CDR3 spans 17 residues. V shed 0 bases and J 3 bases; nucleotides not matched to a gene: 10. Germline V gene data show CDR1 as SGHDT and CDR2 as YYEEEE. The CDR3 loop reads CASSLGGGLAGFYEQYF. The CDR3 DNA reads TGTGCCAGCAGCTTGGGGGGAGGGCTAGCGGGATTCTACGAGCAGTACTTC. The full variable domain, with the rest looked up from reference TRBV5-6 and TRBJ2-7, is DAGVTQSPTHLIKTRGQQVTLRCSPKSGHDTVSWYQQALGQGPQFIFQYYEEEERQRGNFPDRFSGHQFPNYSSELNVNALLLGDSALYLCASSLGGGLAGFYEQYFGPGTRLTVT.

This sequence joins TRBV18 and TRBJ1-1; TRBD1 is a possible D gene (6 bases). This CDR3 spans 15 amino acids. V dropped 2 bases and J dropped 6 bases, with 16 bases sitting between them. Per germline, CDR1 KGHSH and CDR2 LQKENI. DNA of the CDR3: TGTGCCAGCTCACCAAGAGTTAGCAGGGGCGCTGAAGCTTTCTTT. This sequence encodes CASSPRVSRGAEAFF.

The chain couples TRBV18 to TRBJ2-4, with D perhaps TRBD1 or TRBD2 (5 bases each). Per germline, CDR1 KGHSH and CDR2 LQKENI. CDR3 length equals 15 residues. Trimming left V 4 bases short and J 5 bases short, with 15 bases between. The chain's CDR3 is CASSLTRDQQNIQYF. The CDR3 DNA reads TGTGCCAGCTCACTGACTCGGGACCAACAAAACATTCAGTACTTC.

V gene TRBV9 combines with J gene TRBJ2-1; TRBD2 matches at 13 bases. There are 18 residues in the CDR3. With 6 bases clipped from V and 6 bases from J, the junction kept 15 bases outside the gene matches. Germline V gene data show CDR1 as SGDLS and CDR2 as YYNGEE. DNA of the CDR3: TGTGCCAGCAAAGATCAAGCCGGGACTAGCGGGGCCGGCAATGAGCAGTTCTTC. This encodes CASKDQAGTSGAGNEQFF.